The 5 T cell receptor beta chains reported below all come from one sample, sequenced in a study of blood T cell repertoires in COVID-19. Profiled with immunoSEQ multiplex PCR; TCRdb holds only in-frame clones, not every one. The sample has 100,000 or so clones, approximately 91% seen once; the top ten hold approximately 2%. Sequencing used peripheral blood. Receptors originate from a man in his fifties or sixties with active COVID-19.

The V and J genes are TRBV5-6 and TRBJ1-5, with 10 bases identical to TRBD1. Germline V gives CDR1 SGHDT, CDR2 YYEEEE. There are 19 residues in the CDR3. The ends lost 1 base at V and 1 base at J; junction bases unmatched: 11. CDR3 sequence reads: CASSLSRGQGIRSNQPQHF. The CDR3 DNA reads as TGTGCCAGCAGCTTGTCGCGGGGACAGGGGATTAGGAGCAATCAGCCCCAGCATTTT. Filled out from reference TRBV5-6 and TRBJ1-5, the complete variable domain reads DAGVTQSPTHLIKTRGQQVTLRCSPKSGHDTVSWYQQALGQGPQFIFQYYEEEERQRGNFPDRFSGHQFPNYSSELNVNALLLGDSALYLCASSLSRGQGIRSNQPQHFGDGTRLSIL.

The rearrangement joins TRBV6-6 to TRBJ2-5; 7 positions match TRBD2. Unmatched junction bases numbered 6, after V lost 7 bases and J lost 1 base. The CDR3 runs to 14 residues. Germline loops: CDR1 MNHNY, CDR2 SVGAGI (reference sequence). In DNA form, the CDR3 reads TGTGCCAGCAAAAGCGGGGTGTCCCAAGAGACCCAGTACTTC. Its translation: CASKSGVSQETQYF.

This clone showed up just once. The chain uses TRBV24-1 and TRBJ2-7; TRBD1 is a possible D gene (6 bases). Trimming stripped 4 bases from V and 5 bases from J, with 20 bases between. This CDR3 spans 16 amino acids. CDR1 and CDR2 (germline): KGHDR, SFDVKD. The CDR3 is CATSESLGASRDEQYF. In DNA form, the CDR3 reads TGTGCCACCAGTGAGTCATTGGGGGCCTCTAGGGACGAGCAGTACTTC.

The chain uses TRBV3-1 (or the pseudogene TRBV3-2) and TRBJ2-1; 8 bases agree with TRBD2. The V gene end was trimmed by 1 base and the J gene end by 3 bases; junction bases not matched to a gene: 2. The length of the CDR3 is 15 residues. Per germline, CDR1 LGHDT and CDR2 YNNKEL (reference sequence). CDR3 bases: TGTGCCAGCAGCCAAGGGACTAGCAACTACAATGAGCAGTTCTTC. It specifies CASSQGTSNYNEQFF.

The V gene is TRBV27, the J gene TRBJ2-1; TRBD2 matches at 14 bases. The V and J ends lost 5 bases and 4 bases, in that order; junction bases with no gene match: 4. The CDR3 runs 16 residues. CDR1 MNHEY and CDR2 SMNVEV come from the germline V gene (reference sequence). CDR3 amino acids: CASSLRTSGGYNEQFF. The CDR3 coding sequence is TGTGCCAGCAGTCTCAGGACTAGCGGGGGGTACAATGAGCAGTTCTTC.